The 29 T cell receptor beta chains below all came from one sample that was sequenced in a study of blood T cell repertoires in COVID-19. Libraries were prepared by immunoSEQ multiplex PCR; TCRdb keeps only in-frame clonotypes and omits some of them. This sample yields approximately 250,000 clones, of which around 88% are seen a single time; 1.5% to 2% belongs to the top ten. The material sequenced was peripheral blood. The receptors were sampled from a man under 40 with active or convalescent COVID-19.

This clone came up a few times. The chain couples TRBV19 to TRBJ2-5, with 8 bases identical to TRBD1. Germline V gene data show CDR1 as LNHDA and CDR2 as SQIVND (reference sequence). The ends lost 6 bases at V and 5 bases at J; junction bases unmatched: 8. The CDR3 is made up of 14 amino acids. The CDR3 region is CASRGQGAGETQYF. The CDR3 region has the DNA TGTGCCAGTAGAGGGCAGGGGGCCGGGGAGACCCAGTACTTC.

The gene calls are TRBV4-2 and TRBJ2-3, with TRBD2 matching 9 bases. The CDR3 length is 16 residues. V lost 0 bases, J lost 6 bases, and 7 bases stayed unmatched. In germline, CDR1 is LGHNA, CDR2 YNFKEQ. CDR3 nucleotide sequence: TGTGCCAGCAGCCAAGATCCAGCGGGGGGCGGTGATACGCAGTATTTT. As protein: CASSQDPAGGGDTQYF.

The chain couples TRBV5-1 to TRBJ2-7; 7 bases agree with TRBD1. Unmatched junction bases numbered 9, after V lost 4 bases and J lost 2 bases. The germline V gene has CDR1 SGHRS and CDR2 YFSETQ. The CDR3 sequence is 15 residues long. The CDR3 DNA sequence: TGCGCCAGCAGCGGGAGACAGGGAAGGGCCTACGAGCAGTACTTC. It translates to CASSGRQGRAYEQYF.

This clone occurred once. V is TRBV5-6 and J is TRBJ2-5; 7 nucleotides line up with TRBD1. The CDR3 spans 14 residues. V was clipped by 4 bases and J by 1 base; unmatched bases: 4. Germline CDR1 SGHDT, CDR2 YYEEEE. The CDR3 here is CASSRRTGQETQYF. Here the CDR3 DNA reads TGTGCCAGCAGCCGACGGACAGGCCAAGAGACCCAGTACTTC. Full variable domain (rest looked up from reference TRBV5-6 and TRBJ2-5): DAGVTQSPTHLIKTRGQQVTLRCSPKSGHDTVSWYQQALGQGPQFIFQYYEEEERQRGNFPDRFSGHQFPNYSSELNVNALLLGDSALYLCASSRRTGQETQYFGPGTRLLVL.

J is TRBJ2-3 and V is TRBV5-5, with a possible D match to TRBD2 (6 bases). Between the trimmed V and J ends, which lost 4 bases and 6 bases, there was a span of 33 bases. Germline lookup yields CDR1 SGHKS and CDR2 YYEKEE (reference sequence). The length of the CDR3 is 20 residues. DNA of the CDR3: TGTGCCAGCAGCAAATCGTCCCGACTTTCCCGGGACTCAGAGAATGATACGCAGTATTTT. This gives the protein CASSKSSRLSRDSENDTQYF.

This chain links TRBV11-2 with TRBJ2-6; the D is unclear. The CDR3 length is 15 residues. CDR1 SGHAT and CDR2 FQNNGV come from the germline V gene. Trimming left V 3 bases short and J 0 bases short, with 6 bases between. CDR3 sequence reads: CASSFSSSGANVLTF. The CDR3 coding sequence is TGTGCCAGCAGCTTCTCCAGCTCTGGGGCCAACGTCCTGACTTTC.

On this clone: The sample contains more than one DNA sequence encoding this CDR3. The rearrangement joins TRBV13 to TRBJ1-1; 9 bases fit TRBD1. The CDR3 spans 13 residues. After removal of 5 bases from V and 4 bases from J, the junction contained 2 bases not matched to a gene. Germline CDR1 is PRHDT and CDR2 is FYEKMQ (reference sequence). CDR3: CASSLTGGTEAFF. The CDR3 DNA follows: TGTGCCAGCAGCCTGACAGGGGGCACTGAAGCTTTCTTT.

Here the CDR3 DNA reads TGTGCCAGCAGTTTCCAAAACCCTAGATTGGGGGCCAACGTCCTGACTTTC. Translation: CASSFQNPRLGANVLTF. The V gene is TRBV27, the J gene TRBJ2-6; D gene ambiguous. V lost 3 bases, J lost 4 bases, and 16 bases lay in between. The CDR3 is 17 amino acids. Germline V lookup: CDR1 MNHEY, CDR2 SMNVEV (reference sequence).

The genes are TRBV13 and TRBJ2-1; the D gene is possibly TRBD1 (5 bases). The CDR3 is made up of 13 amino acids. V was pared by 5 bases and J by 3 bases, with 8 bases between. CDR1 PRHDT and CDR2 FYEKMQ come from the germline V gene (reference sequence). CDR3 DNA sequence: TGTGCCAGCAGCCCAGACAGCTACAATGAGCAGTTCTTC. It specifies CASSPDSYNEQFF.

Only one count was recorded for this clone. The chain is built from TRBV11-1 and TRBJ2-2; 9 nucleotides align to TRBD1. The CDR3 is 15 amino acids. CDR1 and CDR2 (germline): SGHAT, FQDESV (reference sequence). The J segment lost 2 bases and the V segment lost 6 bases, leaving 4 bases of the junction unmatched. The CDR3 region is CASSTDRGNTGELFF. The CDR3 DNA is TGTGCCAGCAGTACGGACAGGGGAAACACCGGGGAGCTGTTTTTT.

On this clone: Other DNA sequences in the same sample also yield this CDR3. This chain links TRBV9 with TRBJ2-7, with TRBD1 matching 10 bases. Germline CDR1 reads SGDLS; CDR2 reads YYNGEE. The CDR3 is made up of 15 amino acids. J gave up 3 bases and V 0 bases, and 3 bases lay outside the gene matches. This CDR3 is CASSVGDRGSYEQYF. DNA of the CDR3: TGTGCCAGCAGCGTAGGGGACAGGGGTAGCTACGAGCAGTACTTC.

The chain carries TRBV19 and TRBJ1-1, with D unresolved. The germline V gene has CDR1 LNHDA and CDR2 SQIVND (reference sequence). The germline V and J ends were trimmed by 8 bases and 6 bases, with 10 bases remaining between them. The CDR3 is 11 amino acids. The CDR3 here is CASGQVAEAFF. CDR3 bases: TGTGCCAGTGGGCAGGTCGCTGAAGCTTTCTTT.

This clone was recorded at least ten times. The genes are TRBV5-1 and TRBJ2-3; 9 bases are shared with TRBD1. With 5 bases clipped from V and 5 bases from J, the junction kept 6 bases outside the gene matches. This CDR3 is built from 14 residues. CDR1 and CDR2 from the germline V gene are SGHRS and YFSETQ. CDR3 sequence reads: CASRTTGGLDTQYF. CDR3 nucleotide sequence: TGCGCCAGCAGGACTACAGGGGGCTTAGATACGCAGTATTTT.

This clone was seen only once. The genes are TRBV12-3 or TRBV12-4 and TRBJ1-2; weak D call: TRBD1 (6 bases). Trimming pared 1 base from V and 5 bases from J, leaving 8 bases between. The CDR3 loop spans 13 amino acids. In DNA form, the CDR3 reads TGTGCCAGCAGTTTAGGGGGGCGGTATGGCTACACCTTC. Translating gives CASSLGGRYGYTF.

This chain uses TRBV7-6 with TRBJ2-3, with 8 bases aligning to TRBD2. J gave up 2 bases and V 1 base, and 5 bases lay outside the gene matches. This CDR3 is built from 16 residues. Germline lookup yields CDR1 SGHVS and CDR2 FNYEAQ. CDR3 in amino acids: CASSLDGGDLTDTQYF. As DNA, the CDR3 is TGTGCCAGCAGCTTAGACGGGGGGGACCTCACAGATACGCAGTATTTT.

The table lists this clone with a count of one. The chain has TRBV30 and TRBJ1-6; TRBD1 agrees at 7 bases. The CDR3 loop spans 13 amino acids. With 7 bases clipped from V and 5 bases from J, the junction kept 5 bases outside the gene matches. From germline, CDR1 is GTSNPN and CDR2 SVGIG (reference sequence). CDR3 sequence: CASGTDNNSPLHF. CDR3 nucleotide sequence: TGTGCCTCCGGGACAGACAATAATTCACCCCTCCACTTT.

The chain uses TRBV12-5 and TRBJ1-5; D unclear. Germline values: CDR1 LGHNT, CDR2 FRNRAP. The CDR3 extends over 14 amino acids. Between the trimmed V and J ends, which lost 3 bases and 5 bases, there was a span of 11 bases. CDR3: CASGFGNRDQPQHF. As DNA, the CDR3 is TGTGCTAGTGGTTTTGGTAACCGGGATCAGCCCCAGCATTTT. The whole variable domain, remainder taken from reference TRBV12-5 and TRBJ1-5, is DARVTQTPRHKVTEMGQEVTMRCQPILGHNTVFWYRQTMMQGLELLAYFRNRAPLDDSGMPKDRFSAEMPDATLATLKIQPSEPRDSAVYFCASGFGNRDQPQHFGDGTRLSIL.

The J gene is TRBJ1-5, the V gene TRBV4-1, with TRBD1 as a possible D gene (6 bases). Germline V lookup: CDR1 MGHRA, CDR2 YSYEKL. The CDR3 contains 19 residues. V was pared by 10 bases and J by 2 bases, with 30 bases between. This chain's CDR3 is CAIYPRGACFAARNQPQHF. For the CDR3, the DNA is TGCGCCATCTACCCCCGGGGGGCCTGTTTCGCTGCACGCAATCAGCCCCAGCATTTT.

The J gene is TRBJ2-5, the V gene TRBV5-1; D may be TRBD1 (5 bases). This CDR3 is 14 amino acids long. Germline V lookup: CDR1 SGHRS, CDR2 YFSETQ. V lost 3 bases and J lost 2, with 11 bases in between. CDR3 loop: CASSSRPGQETQYF. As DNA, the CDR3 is TGCGCCAGCAGCTCCCGACCAGGGCAAGAGACCCAGTACTTC.

CDR3 loop: CARSLRLAGDLAKNIQYF. Here the CDR3 DNA reads TGTGCCAGAAGCCTTCGACTAGCGGGGGACCTAGCCAAAAACATTCAGTACTTC. The chain recombines TRBV5-3 with TRBJ2-4; 12 nucleotides match TRBD2. TRBV5-3 is recorded as an ORF, its role being uncertain. J gave up 0 bases and V 4 bases, and 8 bases lay outside the gene matches. The CDR3 covers 18 residues.

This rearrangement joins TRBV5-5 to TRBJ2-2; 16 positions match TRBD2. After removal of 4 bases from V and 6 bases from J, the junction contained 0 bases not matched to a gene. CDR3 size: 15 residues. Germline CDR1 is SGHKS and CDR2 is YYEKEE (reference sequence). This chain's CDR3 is CASSGTSGGAGELFF. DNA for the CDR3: TGTGCCAGCAGCGGGACTAGCGGGGGGGCCGGGGAGCTGTTTTTT.

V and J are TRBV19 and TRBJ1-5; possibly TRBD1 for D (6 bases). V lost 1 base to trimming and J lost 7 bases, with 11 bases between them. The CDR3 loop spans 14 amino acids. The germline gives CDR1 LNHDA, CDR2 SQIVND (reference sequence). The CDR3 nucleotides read TGTGCCAGTAGTATAGGGGGGCAGGGACAGCCCCAGCATTTT. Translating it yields CASSIGGQGQPQHF.

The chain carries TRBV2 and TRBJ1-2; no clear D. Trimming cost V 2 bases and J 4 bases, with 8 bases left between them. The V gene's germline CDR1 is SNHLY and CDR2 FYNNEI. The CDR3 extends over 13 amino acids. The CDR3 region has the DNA TGTGCCAGCAGTGAATTCAGAATCTATGGCTACACCTTC. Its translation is CASSEFRIYGYTF.

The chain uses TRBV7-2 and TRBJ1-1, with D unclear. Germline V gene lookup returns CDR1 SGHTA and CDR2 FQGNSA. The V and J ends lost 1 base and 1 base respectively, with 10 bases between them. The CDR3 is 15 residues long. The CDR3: CASSLVYSGNTEAFF. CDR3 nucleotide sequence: TGTGCCAGCAGCTTAGTTTATTCCGGGAACACTGAAGCTTTCTTT.

The DNA of the CDR3 is TGTGCCACCAGCAGAGAACCAGTCCTCTCTGGAAACACCATATATTTT. Translated, it gives CATSREPVLSGNTIYF. The V gene is TRBV15, the J gene TRBJ1-3; D ambiguous. V lost 0 bases, J lost 0 bases, and 9 bases lay in between. Germline V gene data show CDR1 as LNHNV and CDR2 as YYDKDF (reference sequence). The CDR3 runs to 16 residues.

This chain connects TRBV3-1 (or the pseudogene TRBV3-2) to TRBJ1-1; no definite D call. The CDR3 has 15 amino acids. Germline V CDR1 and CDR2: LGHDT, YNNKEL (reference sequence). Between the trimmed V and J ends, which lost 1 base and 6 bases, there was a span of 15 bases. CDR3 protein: CASSQGDPPQAEAFF. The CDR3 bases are TGTGCCAGCAGCCAAGGTGATCCACCTCAGGCTGAAGCTTTCTTT.

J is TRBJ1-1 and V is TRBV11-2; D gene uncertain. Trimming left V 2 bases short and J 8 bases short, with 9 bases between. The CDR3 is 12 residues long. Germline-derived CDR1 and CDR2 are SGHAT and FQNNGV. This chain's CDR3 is CASSLSGEEAFF. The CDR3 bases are TGTGCCAGCAGCTTATCAGGTGAAGAAGCTTTCTTT.

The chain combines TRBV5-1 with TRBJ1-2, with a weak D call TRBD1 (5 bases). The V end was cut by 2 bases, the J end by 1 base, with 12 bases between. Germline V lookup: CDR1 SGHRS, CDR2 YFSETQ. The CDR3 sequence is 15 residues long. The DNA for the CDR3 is TGCGCCAGCAGCTTTAACAGGCTCTTTAACTATGGCTACACCTTC. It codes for CASSFNRLFNYGYTF.

CDR3 amino acids: CATVPATRGGPEAFF. CDR3 nucleotide sequence: TGTGCCACTGTCCCCGCTACCCGGGGGGGCCCTGAAGCTTTCTTT. The chain is built from TRBV19 and TRBJ1-1, with D perhaps TRBD1 (6 bases). V was trimmed by 10 bases and J by 6 bases, leaving 24 bases between them. Looked up from germline, CDR1 is LNHDA and CDR2 is SQIVND (reference sequence). This CDR3 has 15 residues.